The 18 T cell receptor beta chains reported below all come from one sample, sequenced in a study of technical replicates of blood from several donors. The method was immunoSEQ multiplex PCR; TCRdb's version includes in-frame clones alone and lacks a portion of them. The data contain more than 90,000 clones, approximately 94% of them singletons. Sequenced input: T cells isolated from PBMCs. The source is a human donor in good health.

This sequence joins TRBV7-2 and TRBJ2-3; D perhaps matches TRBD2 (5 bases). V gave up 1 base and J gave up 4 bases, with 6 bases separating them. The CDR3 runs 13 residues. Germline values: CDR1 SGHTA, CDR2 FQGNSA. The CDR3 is CASSLERADTQYF. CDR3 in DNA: TGTGCCAGCAGCTTAGAGAGGGCAGATACGCAGTATTTT.

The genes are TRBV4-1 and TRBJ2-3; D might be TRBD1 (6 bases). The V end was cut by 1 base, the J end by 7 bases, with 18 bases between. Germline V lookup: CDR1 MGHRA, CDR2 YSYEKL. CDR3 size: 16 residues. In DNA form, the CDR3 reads TGCGCCAGCAGCCAAGCCGTGGGGTGGGGGCTGAATACGCAGTATTTT. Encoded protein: CASSQAVGWGLNTQYF.

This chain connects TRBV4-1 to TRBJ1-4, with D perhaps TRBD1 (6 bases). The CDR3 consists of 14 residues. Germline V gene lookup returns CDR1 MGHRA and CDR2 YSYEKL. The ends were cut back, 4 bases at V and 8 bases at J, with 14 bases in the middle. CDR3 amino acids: CASSPTRGGEKLFF. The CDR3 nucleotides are TGCGCCAGCAGCCCCACAAGGGGGGGGGAAAAACTGTTTTTT.

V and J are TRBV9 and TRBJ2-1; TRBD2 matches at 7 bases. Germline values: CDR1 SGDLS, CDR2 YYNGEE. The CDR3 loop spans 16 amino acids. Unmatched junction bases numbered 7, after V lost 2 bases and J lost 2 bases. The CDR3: CASSVGGYSTYNEQFF. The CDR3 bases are TGTGCCAGCAGCGTGGGGGGGTATTCCACCTACAATGAGCAGTTCTTC.

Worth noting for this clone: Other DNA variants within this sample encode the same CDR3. Here the CDR3 DNA reads TGTGCCATCAGTGAGGGACAGTATGGCTACACCTTC. It codes for CAISEGQYGYTF. The J gene is TRBJ1-2, the V gene TRBV10-3, with D perhaps matching TRBD1 (6 bases). CDR3 size: 12 residues. V was shortened by 2 bases and J by 5 bases, with 6 bases between the two germline ends. CDR1 and CDR2 from the germline V gene are ENHRY and SYGVKD.

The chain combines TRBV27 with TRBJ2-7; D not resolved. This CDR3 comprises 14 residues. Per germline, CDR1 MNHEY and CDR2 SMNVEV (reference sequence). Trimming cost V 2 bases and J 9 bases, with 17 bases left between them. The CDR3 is CASSLQLSGSGQYF. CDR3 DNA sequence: TGTGCCAGCAGTTTACAACTTTCTGGGTCGGGGCAGTACTTC.

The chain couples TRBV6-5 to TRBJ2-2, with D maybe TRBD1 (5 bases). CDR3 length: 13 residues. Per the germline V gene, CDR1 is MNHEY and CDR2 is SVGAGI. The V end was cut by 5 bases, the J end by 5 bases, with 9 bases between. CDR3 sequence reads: CASSQGFTGELFF. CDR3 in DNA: TGTGCCAGCAGTCAGGGATTTACCGGGGAGCTGTTTTTT.

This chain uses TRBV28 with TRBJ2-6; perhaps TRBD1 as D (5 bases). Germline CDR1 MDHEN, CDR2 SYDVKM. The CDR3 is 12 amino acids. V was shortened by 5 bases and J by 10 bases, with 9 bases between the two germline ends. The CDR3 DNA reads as TGTGCCAGCAGTCCAAGGACAAACGTCCTGACTTTC. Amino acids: CASSPRTNVLTF. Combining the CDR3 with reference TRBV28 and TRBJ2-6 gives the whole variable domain DVKVTQSSRYLVKRTGEKVFLECVQDMDHENMFWYRQDPGLGLRLIYFSYDVKMKEKGDIPEGYSVSREKKERFSLILESASTNQTSMYLCASSPRTNVLTFGAGSRLTVL.

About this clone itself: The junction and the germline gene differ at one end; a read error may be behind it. CDR3 sequence reads: CASSKDSNQPQHF. CDR3 sequence (DNA): TGTGCCAGCAGCAAGGACAGCAACCAGCCCCAGCATTTT. The chain carries TRBV2 and TRBJ1-5; D might be TRBD1 (6 bases). The V gene's germline CDR1 is SNHLY and CDR2 FYNNEI. The CDR3 totals 13 residues.

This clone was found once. The CDR3 DNA is TGTGCCAGCAGCTTTGGGGGACAGGAAGCTTTCTTT. Protein sequence: CASSFGGQEAFF. The chain recombines TRBV5-5 with TRBJ1-1; TRBD1 matches at 7 bases. The CDR3 has 12 residues. Losses at the gene ends were 2 bases for V and 8 bases for J; bases not matched to a gene: 3. Per the germline V gene, CDR1 is SGHKS and CDR2 is YYEKEE (reference sequence). Complete variable domain (other parts from reference TRBV5-5 and TRBJ1-1): DAGVTQSPTHLIKTRGQQVTLRCSPISGHKSVSWYQQVLGQGPQFIFQYYEKEERGRGNFPDRFSARQFPNYSSELNVNALLLGDSALYLCASSFGGQEAFFGQGTRLTVV.

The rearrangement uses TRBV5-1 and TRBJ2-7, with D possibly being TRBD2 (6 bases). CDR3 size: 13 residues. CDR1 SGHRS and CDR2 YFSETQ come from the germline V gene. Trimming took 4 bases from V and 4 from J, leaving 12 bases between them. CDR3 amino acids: CASSPLGRYEQYF. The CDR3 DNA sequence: TGCGCCAGCAGCCCCCTAGGGAGGTACGAGCAGTACTTC.

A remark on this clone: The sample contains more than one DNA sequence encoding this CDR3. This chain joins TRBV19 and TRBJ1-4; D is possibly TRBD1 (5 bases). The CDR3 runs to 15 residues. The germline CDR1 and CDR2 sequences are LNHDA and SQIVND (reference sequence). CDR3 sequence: CASRTQTGESEKLFF. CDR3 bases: TGTGCTAGCCGGACCCAGACGGGGGAAAGTGAAAAACTGTTTTTT.

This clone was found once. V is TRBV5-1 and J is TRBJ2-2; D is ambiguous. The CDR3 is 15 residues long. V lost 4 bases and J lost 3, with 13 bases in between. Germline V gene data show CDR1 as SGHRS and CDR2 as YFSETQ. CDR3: CASSPPFADTGELFF. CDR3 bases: TGCGCCAGCAGCCCACCTTTTGCGGACACCGGGGAGCTGTTTTTT.

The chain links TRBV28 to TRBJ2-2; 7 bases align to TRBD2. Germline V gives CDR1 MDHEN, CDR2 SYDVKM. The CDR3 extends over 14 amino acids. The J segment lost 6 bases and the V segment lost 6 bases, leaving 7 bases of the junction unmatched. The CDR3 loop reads CASRRLAEAGELFF. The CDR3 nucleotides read TGTGCCAGCAGGAGGCTAGCGGAGGCCGGGGAGCTGTTTTTT.

The chain's CDR3 is CASNKRLDEQFF. CDR3 coding DNA: TGTGCCAGCAATAAGAGACTCGATGAGCAGTTCTTC. The chain employs TRBV28 and TRBJ2-1; no clear D. From germline, CDR1 is MDHEN and CDR2 SYDVKM. The CDR3 length is 12 residues. V was shortened by 7 bases and J by 8 bases, with 12 bases between the two germline ends.

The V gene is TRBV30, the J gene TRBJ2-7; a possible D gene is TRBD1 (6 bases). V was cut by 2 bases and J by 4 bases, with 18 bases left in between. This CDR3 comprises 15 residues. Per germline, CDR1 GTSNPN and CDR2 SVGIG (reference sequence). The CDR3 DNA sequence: TGTGCCTGGAGTAAGGGGGACCTCACGCATTACGAGCAGTACTTC. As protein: CAWSKGDLTHYEQYF.

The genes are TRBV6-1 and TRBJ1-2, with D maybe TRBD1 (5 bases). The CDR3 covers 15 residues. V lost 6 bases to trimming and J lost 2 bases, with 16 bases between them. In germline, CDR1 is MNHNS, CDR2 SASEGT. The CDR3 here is CASSHENSGNYGYTF. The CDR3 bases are TGTGCCAGCAGCCACGAAAACTCAGGGAACTATGGCTACACCTTC.

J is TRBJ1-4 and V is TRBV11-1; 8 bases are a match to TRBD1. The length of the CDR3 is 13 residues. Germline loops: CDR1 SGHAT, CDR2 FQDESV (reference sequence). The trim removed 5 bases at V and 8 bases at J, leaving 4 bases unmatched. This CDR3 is CASSRGTGEKLFF. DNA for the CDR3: TGTGCCAGCAGCCGAGGGACAGGCGAAAAACTGTTTTTT. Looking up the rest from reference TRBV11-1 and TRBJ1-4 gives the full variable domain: EAEVAQSPRYKITEKSQAVAFWCDPISGHATLYWYRQILGQGPELLVQFQDESVVDDSQLPKDRFSAERLKGVDSTLKIQPAELGDSAMYLCASSRGTGEKLFFGSGTQLSVL.